This TCR beta chain was sequenced during a study of blood T cell repertoires in COVID-19. Study as a whole: Both acute and convalescent COVID-19 samples were obtained from the United States, Italy and Spain. T cells, B-cell-depleted T cells, or PBMCs provided the cDNA or gDNA that served as material.

The CDR3 extends over 15 amino acids. V lost 2 bases, J lost 4 bases, and 4 bases stayed unmatched. CDR1 and CDR2 from the germline V gene are SGDLS and YYNGEE. In the study's own analysis: Amplified reference gene primers provided the basis for estimating nucleated cell counts. Libraries were prepared by immunoSEQ multiplex PCR; TCRdb keeps only in-frame clonotypes and omits some of them. V, J and clone size are those of that table, while D and trimming were read from the DNA. The sample consists of 290,000 or so clones, approximately 90% of them appearing once. Researchers sorted participants into cohorts using their self-reported clinical history.

The receptor was derived from a woman in her twenties or thirties who had recovered from COVID-19. The J gene is TRBJ2-3, the V gene TRBV9, with 10 bases matching TRBD2. Sequencing was carried out using PBMCs or T cells enriched from blood (not recorded which). The CDR3: CASSVSGRGSDTQYF. The DNA for the CDR3 is TGTGCCAGCAGCGTCAGCGGGAGGGGGTCAGATACGCAGTATTTT.